This record concerns one T cell receptor (beta chain) sequence. Its cognate antigen is unknown. Indicated time point: newly diagnosed GD, antithyroid drugs for less than 3 months. Scientists built the TCR library using RNA that was extracted from PBMCs. It was an endocrinology department in Xi'an, China, that provided the patients. The V and J ends lost 6 bases and 8 bases, in that order; junction bases with no gene match: 14. Germline-derived CDR1 and CDR2 are KGHSH and LQKENI. The CDR3 is 16 residues long. This sample is part of a study of regulatory T cells in long-lasting Graves disease. Study-wide results and caveats: The study examined only peripheral blood, not thyroid tissue. Relative to newly diagnosed Graves' patients, persistent ones had lower TCR diversity.

Arm-PCR with iRepertoire HTBI primers amplified the CDR3 regions for these TCR beta libraries. MiXCR, run by TCRdb on the multiplex PCR reads, gives a single entry per CDR3 protein. The sample records approximately 400,000 distinct CDR3 sequences, about 16% being singletons. This TCR derives from a female donor with Graves disease. Sample: peripheral blood mononuclear cells (PBMCs), taken at new diagnosis, from a patient treated with antithyroid drugs. The rearrangement uses TRBV18 and TRBJ1-2; 11 bases align to TRBD1. This CDR3 reads CASSDQALGQGEGYTF. CDR3 nucleotide sequence: TGTGCCAGCTCCGACCAGGCGCTGGGACAGGGGGAAGGCTACACCTTC. Combining the CDR3 with reference TRBV18 and TRBJ1-2 gives the whole variable domain NAGVMQNPRHLVRRRGQEARLRCSPMKGHSHVYWYRQLPEEGLKFMVYLQKENIIDESGMPKERFSAEFPKEGPSILRIQQVVRGDSAAYFCASSDQALGQGEGYTFGSGTRLTVV.